The clone carrying this T cell receptor beta chain was found once. This record comes from a study of shared clonotypes between healthy human individuals. The repertoire was sequenced with immunoSEQ multiplex PCR; TCRdb's copy has only in-frame clones and lacks some. The sample contains over a million clones, approximately 78% of which appear only once. The CDR3 totals 17 residues. Per germline, CDR1 SGHRS and CDR2 YFSETQ. V lost 4 bases and J 0 bases, leaving 17 bases between the germline ends. Sequencing input: memory CD4+ T cells from PBMCs. The subset denotes: CD45RA-negative fraction. The V gene is TRBV5-1, the J gene TRBJ1-3; the D gene is possibly TRBD1 (6 bases). This clonotype was sampled from a man between 18 and 29 years old in good health. Some clones in this sample may be carry-over from other donors' samples. The CDR3 nucleotides read TGCGCCAGCAGCCCAGATTACGGGGGCTTCTCTGGAAACACCATATATTTT. Its protein is CASSPDYGGFSGNTIYF.